This T cell receptor beta chain stems from a study of CD8 T cells in ankylosing spondylitis. This clonotype has at least ten counts. Its antigen is as yet unknown. Via MiXCR, TCRdb re-called the 5' RACE reads, giving one row per CDR3 protein. The data hold some 220,000 distinct CDR3 sequences, with 5.5% to 7.5% observed a single time. Study-wide findings and caveats: Seemingly characteristic of ankylosing spondylitis blood was a TCR beta motif consisting of about 8 highly homologous variants. Peripheral blood samples showed relatively rare disease-linked clones, and these clones were CD8+. Clones tied to disease were said to be significantly enriched in matched ankylosing spondylitis synovial fluid. Previous work reported some of these motif variants in the synovial fluid and blood of reactive arthritis.

Germline values: CDR1 SGHRS, CDR2 YFSETQ. V gave up 0 bases and J gave up 2 bases, with 9 bases separating them. The CDR3 contains 14 residues. The origin of this receptor is a male donor with ankylosing spondylitis. V is TRBV5-1 and J is TRBJ2-7, with a possible D match to TRBD2 (5 bases). Sequences were obtained from blood, either unsorted or a sorted T cell fraction (not recorded which). CDR3 DNA: TGCGCCAGCAGCTTGGGAGGGCTAGCCTACGAGCAGTACTTC. This sequence encodes CASSLGGLAYEQYF.